What follows are 29 T cell receptor beta chains derived from one specimen sequenced in a study of early T cells in non-severe SARS-CoV-2 infection. TCRdb itself ran the 5' RACE reads through MiXCR, one entry per CDR3 protein. The sample yields more than 60,000 distinct CDR3 sequences, more than 4% seen once. Specimen: whole blood. Every receptor here comes from an adult who was a healthcare worker with PCR-confirmed SARS-CoV-2 infection or an uninfected control (not recorded which).

This clonotype appeared many times. V is TRBV7-3 and J is TRBJ2-7, with a possible D match to TRBD1 (6 bases). The CDR3 runs to 15 residues. Germline V gives CDR1 SGHTA, CDR2 FQGTGA. Trimming stripped 2 bases from V and 3 bases from J, with 14 bases between. The CDR3 DNA follows: TGTGCCAGCAGCTTAGCGCCGGGACACTTCTACGAGCAGTACTTC. This encodes CASSLAPGHFYEQYF.

The chain is built from TRBV9 and TRBJ1-1, with TRBD1 identical over 8 bases. The germline V gene has CDR1 SGDLS and CDR2 YYNGEE. The CDR3 loop spans 14 amino acids. With 3 bases clipped from V and 4 bases from J, the junction kept 5 bases outside the gene matches. CDR3 sequence: CASSATGDGTEAFF. Here the CDR3 DNA reads TGTGCCAGCAGCGCGACAGGGGATGGCACTGAAGCTTTCTTT.

This clonotype was found many times. The gene calls are TRBV12-3 or TRBV12-4 and TRBJ2-1; no firm D call. V was clipped by 6 bases and J by 13 bases, with 13 bases between them. The CDR3 is 11 amino acids. CDR3 coding DNA: TGTGCCAGCAGCTTCGGACGGAATCAGTTCTTC. Amino acid sequence: CASSFGRNQFF.

There are a few counts of this clonotype. This chain joins TRBV27 and TRBJ2-3, with 10 positions matching TRBD2. V lost 7 bases and J lost 3; bases outside the gene matches: 7. Germline V gene sequence: CDR1 MNHEY, CDR2 SMNVEV (reference sequence). This CDR3 has 15 residues. The CDR3 loop is CASMYSGGATDTQYF. CDR3 coding DNA: TGTGCCAGCATGTACAGCGGGGGGGCGACAGATACGCAGTATTTT.

This clonotype was found many times. V usage is TRBV20-1 and J usage is TRBJ1-1; 10 bases align to TRBD1. CDR1 DFQATT and CDR2 SNEGSKA come from the germline V gene (reference sequence). The CDR3 is 15 amino acids. V lost 3 bases to trimming and J lost 5 bases; unmatched junction nucleotides: 9. The CDR3 loop is CSASGWGQGSTEAFF. Here the CDR3 DNA reads TGCAGTGCTAGTGGCTGGGGACAGGGGAGTACTGAAGCTTTCTTT.

The gene calls are TRBV20-1 and TRBJ1-4; the D gene is possibly TRBD1 (6 bases). Trimming took 3 bases from V and 8 from J, leaving 10 bases between them. Germline assignment: CDR1 DFQATT and CDR2 SNEGSKA (reference sequence). The CDR3 is made up of 12 amino acids. The CDR3 sequence: CSASNGGEKLFF. As DNA, the CDR3 is TGCAGTGCTAGTAACGGGGGCGAAAAACTGTTTTTT.

This clonotype was counted ten times or more. The chain links TRBV7-2 to TRBJ2-2; D gene ambiguous. The CDR3 runs to 15 residues. Trimming pared 1 base from V and 2 bases from J, leaving 8 bases between. CDR1 is SGHTA, CDR2 FQGNSA, per germline. CDR3 nucleotide sequence: TGTGCCAGCAGCTTAGGTCCCGCCAACACCGGGGAGCTGTTTTTT. It encodes CASSLGPANTGELFF.

V gene TRBV7-8 combines with J gene TRBJ2-2; perhaps TRBD1 as D (6 bases). This CDR3 has 16 residues. V lost 3 bases to trimming and J lost 4 bases, with 15 bases between them. Germline V gene lookup returns CDR1 SGHVS and CDR2 FQNEAQ. The CDR3 here is CASSFLQGRTTGELFF. The CDR3 DNA reads TGTGCCAGCAGCTTTTTGCAGGGGCGCACCACCGGGGAGCTGTTTTTT.

The table lists this clonotype with a few counts. The CDR3, as DNA: TGTGCCAGCAGCTTAACTAGCGGGGGGACTAGCACAGATACGCAGTATTTT. Translating it yields CASSLTSGGTSTDTQYF. The chain is built from TRBV7-6 and TRBJ2-3, with 12 positions matching TRBD2. Germline CDR1 SGHVS, CDR2 FNYEAQ. V gave up 2 bases and J gave up 0 bases; unmatched junction bases: 3. The CDR3 sequence is 17 residues long.

In its sample, this clonotype was seen many times. V is TRBV4-3 and J is TRBJ1-4; D remains ambiguous. Germline values: CDR1 LGHNA, CDR2 YSLEER. The CDR3 loop spans 16 amino acids. V was cut by 0 bases and J by 6 bases, with 14 bases left in between. The CDR3 DNA is TGCGCCAGCAGCCAAGATCAAGGCAGGAGGGATGAAAAACTGTTTTTT. Its translation: CASSQDQGRRDEKLFF.

This sequence joins TRBV6-5 and TRBJ1-1; D is possibly TRBD1 (6 bases). V lost 2 bases, J lost 0 bases, and 13 bases lay in between. The CDR3 totals 16 residues. CDR1 MNHEY and CDR2 SVGAGI come from the germline V gene. CDR3 coding DNA: TGTGCCAGCAGTTACACATGGACAGCCCTGAACACTGAAGCTTTCTTT. Residues: CASSYTWTALNTEAFF.

This CDR3 is CASRGQGKVYGYTF. The CDR3 coding sequence is TGTGCCAGCAGAGGACAGGGGAAAGTCTATGGCTACACCTTC. This chain joins TRBV6-6 and TRBJ1-2, with TRBD1 matching 9 bases. The CDR3 has 14 residues. The germline CDR1 and CDR2 sequences are MNHNY and SVGAGI (reference sequence). Losses at the gene ends were 6 bases for V and 4 bases for J; bases not matched to a gene: 6.

This clonotype was recorded at least ten times. The CDR3 DNA is TGCAGCGTTGAAGAGACCCAGTACTTC. Amino acid sequence: CSVEETQYF. V and J are TRBV29-1 and TRBJ2-5; D is uncertain. CDR3 length equals 9 residues. In germline, CDR1 is SQVTM, CDR2 ANQGSEA. V lost 0 bases, J lost 7 bases, and 0 bases lay in between.

The CDR3 bases are TGTGCCAGCAGTGGGCAACAGGGGTTTCCGCAGTATTTT. It specifies CASSGQQGFPQYF. The chain links TRBV25-1 to TRBJ2-3, with TRBD1 matching over 7 bases. The germline V gene has CDR1 MGHDK and CDR2 SYGVNS. The CDR3 contains 13 residues. V shed 4 bases and J 10 bases; nucleotides not matched to a gene: 8.

This clonotype was counted between two and nine times. J is TRBJ1-6 and V is TRBV3-1; D gene ambiguous. This CDR3 has 14 amino acids. CDR1 is LGHDT and CDR2 is YNNKEL in the germline V gene (reference sequence). V gave up 4 bases and J gave up 7 bases, with 11 bases separating them. Here the CDR3 DNA reads TGTGCCAGCAGCCGGAGCGGGGAAAATTCACCCCTCCACTTT. It encodes CASSRSGENSPLHF.

This clonotype was picked up one time. A much larger clone differs by one base, so this may be a read error. The chain joins TRBV7-2 to TRBJ1-6; no definite D call. Germline-derived CDR1 and CDR2 are SGHTA and FQGNSA. The CDR3 sequence is 12 residues long. The V gene lost 8 bases and the J gene lost 8 bases, with 10 bases spanning the gap. Here the CDR3 DNA reads TGTGCCAGCGGCTCCGATTATTCACCCCTCCACTTT. It codes for CASGSDYSPLHF.

This clonotype was seen ten or more times. The V call is TRBV5-1, the J call TRBJ1-5; 7 bases align to TRBD1. The CDR3 totals 15 residues. The V gene's germline CDR1 is SGHRS and CDR2 YFSETQ. With 4 bases clipped from V and 4 bases from J, the junction kept 8 bases outside the gene matches. The CDR3 here is CASSREGARNQPQHF. The CDR3 coding sequence is TGCGCCAGCAGCCGAGAGGGGGCTAGGAATCAGCCCCAGCATTTT. Complete variable domain (other parts from reference TRBV5-1 and TRBJ1-5): KAGVTQTPRYLIKTRGQQVTLSCSPISGHRSVSWYQQTPGQGLQFLFEYFSETQRNKGNFPGRFSGRQFSNSRSEMNVSTLELGDSALYLCASSREGARNQPQHFGDGTRLSIL.

This clonotype was seen a few times. The rearrangement links TRBV19 to TRBJ1-2; 9 nucleotides agree with TRBD1. There are 13 residues in the CDR3. Germline V gene lookup returns CDR1 LNHDA and CDR2 SQIVND (reference sequence). J gave up 8 bases and V 7 bases, and 8 bases lay outside the gene matches. The CDR3 DNA sequence: TGTGCCAGTACCACCAGGGACAGGGACGGCTACACCTTC. Translated: CASTTRDRDGYTF.

This clonotype was found many times. The chain couples TRBV30 to TRBJ1-1; D gene ambiguous. The germline V gene has CDR1 GTSNPN and CDR2 SVGIG (reference sequence). The CDR3 extends over 11 amino acids. V was trimmed by 1 base and J by 4 bases, leaving 4 bases between them. In DNA form, the CDR3 reads TGTGCCTGGAGTGCTAGCACTGAAGCTTTCTTT. Translated: CAWSASTEAFF.

This clonotype has ten or more counts. V usage is TRBV10-3 and J usage is TRBJ2-1, with unresolved D. The CDR3 totals 13 residues. Germline V lookup: CDR1 ENHRY, CDR2 SYGVKD. V shed 0 bases and J shed 14 bases, with 14 bases lying between them. CDR3 region: CAISESHDGSKFF. In DNA, the CDR3 is TGTGCCATCAGTGAGTCGCACGACGGTTCTAAGTTCTTC.

The table lists this clonotype with many counts. The CDR3 sequence: CASSIGQIAQETQYF. The DNA for the CDR3 is TGTGCCAGTAGTATTGGTCAGATCGCCCAAGAGACCCAGTACTTC. V is TRBV19 and J is TRBJ2-5; no clear D gene. Germline loops: CDR1 LNHDA, CDR2 SQIVND (reference sequence). This CDR3 contains 15 residues. The V end was cut by 3 bases, the J end by 1 base, with 12 bases between.

This clonotype was detected only a few times. The CDR3 reads CASSLPTRDRYPYQETQYF. The DNA for the CDR3 is TGCGCCAGCAGCTTGCCGACCCGGGACAGATACCCGTACCAAGAGACCCAGTACTTC. The gene calls are TRBV5-1 and TRBJ2-5; TRBD1 aligns across 7 bases. V trimming: 1 base; J trimming: 0 bases; junction bases outside the gene matches: 15. This CDR3 is 19 amino acids long. Per the germline V gene, CDR1 is SGHRS and CDR2 is YFSETQ.

This clonotype was counted many times. V usage is TRBV19 and J usage is TRBJ2-1; D might be TRBD1 (5 bases). Looked up from germline, CDR1 is LNHDA and CDR2 is SQIVND (reference sequence). V was clipped by 1 base and J by 7 bases, with 14 bases between them. The CDR3 has 15 residues. The DNA of the CDR3 is TGTGCCAGTAGTATAGTTGCGGTGGCAGGGAATGAGCAGTTCTTC. It specifies CASSIVAVAGNEQFF.

This clonotype showed up just a few times. This rearrangement joins TRBV28 to TRBJ2-3; D unresolved. Trimming took 1 base from V and 3 from J, leaving 11 bases between them. Germline CDR1 MDHEN, CDR2 SYDVKM. The CDR3 extends over 15 amino acids. The CDR3 sequence is CASSLSPHATDTQYF. The CDR3 DNA follows: TGTGCCAGCAGTTTATCCCCCCACGCTACAGATACGCAGTATTTT.

This clonotype was seen repeatedly, ten times or more. The chain joins TRBV5-8 to TRBJ2-7, with D possibly TRBD1 on 6 matching bases. The CDR3 spans 14 residues. V was shortened by 4 bases and J by 1 base, with 12 bases between the two germline ends. Germline-derived CDR1 and CDR2 are SGHTS and YDEGEE. The CDR3 loop reads CASSSLQGSYEQYF. The CDR3 DNA reads as TGTGCCAGCAGCAGCCTACAGGGTTCCTACGAGCAGTACTTC.

This clonotype was observed at least ten times. The rearrangement links TRBV29-1 to TRBJ1-1; tentatively, D is TRBD1 (5 bases). The CDR3 totals 13 residues. V was trimmed by 7 bases and J by 5 bases, leaving 17 bases between them. Germline CDR1 and CDR2: SQVTM and ANQGSEA. CDR3 nucleotide sequence: TGCAGCGCCCTGGGGGGGAGCGAAACTGAAGCTTTCTTT. It yields the protein CSALGGSETEAFF. Full variable domain (remainder filled in from reference TRBV29-1 and TRBJ1-1): SAVISQKPSRDICQRGTSLTIQCQVDSQVTMMFWYRQQPGQSLTLIATANQGSEATYESGFVIDKFPISRPNLTFSTLTVSNMSPEDSSIYLCSALGGSETEAFFGQGTRLTVV.

This clonotype has a count of ten or more. This chain connects TRBV5-5 to TRBJ2-5; perhaps TRBD2 as D (6 bases). V was pared by 3 bases and J by 1 base, with 13 bases between. The CDR3 is 15 amino acids. The V gene's germline CDR1 is SGHKS and CDR2 YYEKEE (reference sequence). The CDR3 loop is CASSWGLTVQETQYF. The CDR3 coding sequence is TGTGCCAGCAGCTGGGGACTTACTGTCCAAGAGACCCAGTACTTC.

The chain recombines TRBV27 with TRBJ1-5, with D possibly being TRBD1 (5 bases). CDR1 and CDR2 from the germline V gene are MNHEY and SMNVEV (reference sequence). V was trimmed by 3 bases and J by 5 bases, leaving 8 bases between them. The CDR3 is 13 amino acids. CDR3 nucleotides: TGTGCCAGCAGTTTTTCGGGGGATCAGCCCCAGCATTTT. This encodes CASSFSGDQPQHF.

This clonotype was seen ten or more times. The genes are TRBV7-3 and TRBJ2-3; D ambiguous. The V gene's germline CDR1 is SGHTA and CDR2 FQGTGA. The CDR3 consists of 14 residues. Trimming stripped 5 bases from V and 3 bases from J, with 12 bases between. The CDR3 sequence: CASSVGGRTDTQYF. The CDR3 bases are TGTGCCAGCAGCGTCGGTGGGCGTACAGATACGCAGTATTTT.